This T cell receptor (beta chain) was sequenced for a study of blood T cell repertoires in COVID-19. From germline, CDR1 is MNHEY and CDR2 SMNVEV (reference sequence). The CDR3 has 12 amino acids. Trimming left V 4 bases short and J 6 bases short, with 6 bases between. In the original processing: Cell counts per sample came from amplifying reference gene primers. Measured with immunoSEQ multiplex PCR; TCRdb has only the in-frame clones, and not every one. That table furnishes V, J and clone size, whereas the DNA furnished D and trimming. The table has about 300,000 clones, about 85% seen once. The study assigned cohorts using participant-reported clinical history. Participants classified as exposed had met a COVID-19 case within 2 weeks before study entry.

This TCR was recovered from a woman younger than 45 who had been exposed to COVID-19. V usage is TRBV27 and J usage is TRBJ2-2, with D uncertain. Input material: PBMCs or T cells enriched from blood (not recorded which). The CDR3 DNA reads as TGTGCCAGCAGTTATAGATCCGGGGAGCTGTTTTTT. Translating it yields CASSYRSGELFF.